Below are 20 T cell receptor beta chains sequenced from a single sample in a study of blood T cell repertoires in COVID-19. The assay was immunoSEQ multiplex PCR, and TCRdb's table has in-frame clones only and misses some. This table holds approximately 100,000 clones, about 85% found once. What was sequenced was peripheral blood. These receptors were obtained from a human donor in a cohort sampled during active COVID-19.

The rearrangement joins TRBV19 to TRBJ1-1, with D possibly being TRBD1 (6 bases). Germline values: CDR1 LNHDA, CDR2 SQIVND (reference sequence). Trimming left V 1 base short and J 5 bases short, with 11 bases between. This CDR3 comprises 14 residues. Here the CDR3 DNA reads TGTGCCAGTAGTATAGGGAGAAGGGGGACTGAAGCTTTCTTT. The encoded protein is CASSIGRRGTEAFF.

The chain recombines TRBV12-3 or TRBV12-4 with TRBJ2-7; 8 bases map to TRBD1. Losses at the gene ends were 6 bases for V and 6 bases for J; bases not matched to a gene: 7. The CDR3 extends over 13 amino acids. Here the CDR3 reads CASSLGQGREQYF. The CDR3 coding sequence is TGTGCCAGCAGCCTAGGACAGGGTCGCGAGCAGTACTTC.

V gene TRBV24-1 combines with J gene TRBJ2-3, with TRBD2 matching 7 bases. The CDR3 is 17 amino acids. The V gene's germline CDR1 is KGHDR and CDR2 SFDVKD. CDR3 in DNA: TGTGCTCACCAGTGGGCGGATAGGCGGGAGTCGGAAGATACGCAGTATTTT. Amino acid sequence: CAHQWADRRESEDTQYF.

V and J are TRBV6-2 or TRBV6-3 and TRBJ1-5, with TRBD1 identical over 9 bases. The CDR3 covers 14 residues. Germline V gene data show CDR1 as MNHEY and CDR2 as SVGEGT. After removal of 5 bases from V and 7 bases from J, the junction contained 6 bases not matched to a gene. The CDR3 loop is CASSTGTGTQPQHF. The CDR3 DNA reads as TGTGCCAGCAGTACGGGGACAGGGACCCAGCCCCAGCATTTT.

The chain joins TRBV6-5 to TRBJ1-3; 10 nucleotides align to TRBD1. Germline loops: CDR1 MNHEY, CDR2 SVGAGI. J gave up 4 bases and V 6 bases, and 6 bases lay outside the gene matches. This CDR3 comprises 15 residues. This CDR3 reads CASSTTGGFGNTIYF. CDR3 DNA: TGTGCCAGCAGCACGACAGGGGGCTTCGGAAACACCATATATTTT.

A single count supports this clone. The CDR3 protein is CASSGGEHGQAFF. Here the CDR3 DNA reads TGTGCCAGCAGCGGGGGGGAGCATGGCCAAGCTTTCTTT. J is TRBJ1-1 and V is TRBV5-4; D is perhaps TRBD1 (5 bases). Germline V gene data show CDR1 as SGHNT and CDR2 as YYREEE (reference sequence). The length of the CDR3 is 13 residues. V was clipped by 4 bases and J by 9 bases, with 16 bases between them.

This clone has just a few counts. V usage is TRBV5-1 and J usage is TRBJ1-4, with 9 bases lining up with TRBD1. V trimming: 1 base; J trimming: 9 bases; junction bases outside the gene matches: 7. Germline loops: CDR1 SGHRS, CDR2 YFSETQ. The CDR3 runs to 15 residues. The CDR3 coding sequence is TGCGCCAGCAGCTTGCGGGGGACAGGGCCTAAAAAACTGTTTTTT. Protein: CASSLRGTGPKKLFF.

V gene TRBV28 combines with J gene TRBJ1-1; perhaps TRBD1 as D (6 bases). Trimming cost V 7 bases and J 6 bases, with 15 bases left between them. Germline CDR1 is MDHEN and CDR2 is SYDVKM. This CDR3 contains 13 residues. The CDR3 sequence is CASNGRAGAEAFF. CDR3 DNA: TGTGCCAGCAACGGAAGGGCAGGGGCTGAAGCTTTCTTT.

The gene calls are TRBV6-5 and TRBJ2-1; 7 nucleotides align to TRBD1. V lost 7 bases, J lost 7 bases, and 13 bases stayed unmatched. Germline CDR1 MNHEY, CDR2 SVGAGI. The CDR3 runs to 15 residues. This CDR3 reads CASTNDRVGYNEQFF. The CDR3 DNA sequence: TGTGCCAGCACCAACGACAGGGTGGGTTATAATGAGCAGTTCTTC.

This clone appeared a single time. The chain links TRBV10-3 to TRBJ2-2, with 7 nucleotides matching TRBD2. The V gene end was trimmed by 7 bases and the J gene end by 3 bases; junction bases not matched to a gene: 2. Germline V gene lookup returns CDR1 ENHRY and CDR2 SYGVKD. CDR3 length: 13 amino acids. CDR3 coding DNA: TGTGCCATCACTGGGGGGGACACCGGGGAGCTGTTTTTT. This gives the protein CAITGGDTGELFF.

V and J are TRBV19 and TRBJ2-3; 7 nucleotides match TRBD1. The length of the CDR3 is 19 residues. In germline, CDR1 is LNHDA, CDR2 SQIVND (reference sequence). The ends lost 5 bases at V and 0 bases at J; junction bases unmatched: 17. CDR3 region: CASSPGPGQTAYSTDTQYF. The CDR3 DNA follows: TGTGCCAGTAGTCCGGGCCCGGGACAGACTGCCTATAGCACAGATACGCAGTATTTT. The full variable domain, its missing parts supplied by reference TRBV19 and TRBJ2-3, is DGGITQSPKYLFRKEGQNVTLSCEQNLNHDAMYWYRQDPGQGLRLIYYSQIVNDFQKGDIAEGYSVSREKKESFPLTVTSAQKNPTAFYLCASSPGPGQTAYSTDTQYFGPGTRLTVL.

The genes are TRBV18 and TRBJ2-1; 7 bases fit TRBD2. The CDR3 totals 15 residues. The germline V gene encodes CDR1 KGHSH and CDR2 LQKENI. Trimming removed 3 bases from V and 4 bases from J; junction bases left unmatched: 6. The CDR3 protein is CASSPGASGYNEQFF. CDR3 coding DNA: TGTGCCAGCTCACCCGGCGCTAGCGGATACAATGAGCAGTTCTTC.

The V and J genes are TRBV18 and TRBJ2-3; D is undetermined. This CDR3 has 14 residues. Germline V gene lookup returns CDR1 KGHSH and CDR2 LQKENI. Trimming removed 1 base from V and 0 bases from J, with 5 bases in between. CDR3 bases: TGTGCCAGCTCACCACTTGCGAGCACAGATACGCAGTATTTT. Its translation is CASSPLASTDTQYF.

CDR3 DNA: TGTGCCTGGGCTCCGTTCTACAATGAGCAGTTCTTC. Amino acid sequence: CAWAPFYNEQFF. The chain recombines TRBV30 with TRBJ2-1; no definite D call. There are 12 residues in the CDR3. V was shortened by 5 bases and J by 3 bases, with 8 bases between the two germline ends. In germline, CDR1 is GTSNPN, CDR2 SVGIG (reference sequence).

The chain carries TRBV4-3 and TRBJ1-6; D is unresolved. V lost 0 bases to trimming and J lost 9 bases, with 12 bases between them. Germline CDR1 LGHNA, CDR2 YSLEER. The CDR3 length is 15 residues. CDR3 coding DNA: TGCGCCAGCAGCCAAGATCGCCCTGCGGGTTCACCCCTCCACTTT. Protein: CASSQDRPAGSPLHF.

To note about this clone: A junction end diverges from the germline sequence, so it may reflect a read error. CDR3 sequence reads: CASNMGASGGRVMNF. Written as DNA, the CDR3 is TGTGCCAGCAACATGGGCGCTAGCGGGGGCCGGGTCATGAATTTT. The chain couples TRBV27 to TRBJ2-3; 10 positions agree with TRBD2. CDR1 and CDR2 (germline): MNHEY, SMNVEV (reference sequence). The CDR3 spans 15 residues.

This chain links TRBV9 with TRBJ2-1; 9 nucleotides match TRBD1. V shed 3 bases, J shed 2 bases, and the junction held 3 bases outside the gene matches. Germline CDR1 SGDLS, CDR2 YYNGEE. This CDR3 is built from 15 residues. The CDR3: CASSARQGAYNEQFF. The CDR3 DNA reads TGTGCCAGCAGCGCCCGACAGGGGGCCTACAATGAGCAGTTCTTC.

This chain joins TRBV4-3 and TRBJ2-3; TRBD2 might be the D (5 bases). Trimming pared 3 bases from V and 0 bases from J, leaving 10 bases between. CDR3 length equals 15 residues. Germline CDR1 is LGHNA and CDR2 is YSLEER. The CDR3 sequence is CASSQGSFSTDTQYF. The CDR3 DNA reads as TGCGCCAGCAGCCAGGGGAGCTTTAGCACAGATACGCAGTATTTT.

The DNA of the CDR3 is TGCGCCAGCAAAGAGACTAGCGGGGGGGATGAGCAGTTCTTC. This codes for CASKETSGGDEQFF. The rearrangement links TRBV5-1 to TRBJ2-1, with 14 nucleotides matching TRBD2. V was pared by 6 bases and J by 8 bases, with 4 bases of the junction left unmatched. Germline assignment: CDR1 SGHRS and CDR2 YFSETQ. CDR3 length: 14 residues. The entire variable domain, with the rest obtained from reference TRBV5-1 and TRBJ2-1, is as follows: KAGVTQTPRYLIKTRGQQVTLSCSPISGHRSVSWYQQTPGQGLQFLFEYFSETQRNKGNFPGRFSGRQFSNSRSEMNVSTLELGDSALYLCASKETSGGDEQFFGPGTRLTVL.

The J gene is TRBJ2-2, the V gene TRBV11-2; a weak D match, TRBD1 (6 bases). In germline, CDR1 is SGHAT, CDR2 FQNNGV. This CDR3 has 13 residues. V lost 8 bases and J 6 bases, leaving 13 bases between the germline ends. The CDR3 is CASRPDRSGELFF. CDR3 nucleotides: TGTGCCAGCCGCCCTGACAGGTCCGGGGAGCTGTTTTTT. Variable domain in full (rest from reference TRBV11-2 and TRBJ2-2): EAGVAQSPRYKIIEKRQSVAFWCNPISGHATLYWYQQILGQGPKLLIQFQNNGVVDDSQLPKDRFSAERLKGVDSTLKIQPAKLEDSAVYLCASRPDRSGELFFGEGSRLTVL.